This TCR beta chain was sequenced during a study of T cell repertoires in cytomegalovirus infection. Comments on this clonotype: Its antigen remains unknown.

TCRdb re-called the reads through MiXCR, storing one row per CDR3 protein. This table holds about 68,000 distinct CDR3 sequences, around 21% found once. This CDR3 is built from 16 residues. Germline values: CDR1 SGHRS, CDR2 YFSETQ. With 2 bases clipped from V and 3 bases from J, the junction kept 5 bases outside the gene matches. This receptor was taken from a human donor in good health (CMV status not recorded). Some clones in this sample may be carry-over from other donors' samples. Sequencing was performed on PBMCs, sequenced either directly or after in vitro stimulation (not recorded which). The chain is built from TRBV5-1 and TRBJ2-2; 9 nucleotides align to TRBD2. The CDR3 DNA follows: TGCGCCAGCAGCTTCTTCTTAGCGGGAGACACCGGGGAGCTGTTTTTT. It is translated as CASSFFLAGDTGELFF.